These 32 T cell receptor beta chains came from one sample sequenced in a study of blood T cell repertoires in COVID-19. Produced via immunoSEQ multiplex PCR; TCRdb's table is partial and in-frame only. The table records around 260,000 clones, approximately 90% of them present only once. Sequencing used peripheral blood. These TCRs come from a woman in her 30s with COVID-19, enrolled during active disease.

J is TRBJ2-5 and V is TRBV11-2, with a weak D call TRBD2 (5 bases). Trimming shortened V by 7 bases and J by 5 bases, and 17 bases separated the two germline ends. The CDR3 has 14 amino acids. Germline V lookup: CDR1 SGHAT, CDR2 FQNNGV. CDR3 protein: CASIGVGLGETQYF. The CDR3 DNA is TGTGCCAGCATCGGGGTGGGTCTGGGGGAGACCCAGTACTTC.

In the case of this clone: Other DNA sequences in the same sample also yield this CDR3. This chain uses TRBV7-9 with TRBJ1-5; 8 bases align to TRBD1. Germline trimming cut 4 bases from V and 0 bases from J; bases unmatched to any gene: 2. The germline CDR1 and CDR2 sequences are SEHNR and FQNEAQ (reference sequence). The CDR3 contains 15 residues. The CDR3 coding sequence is TGTGCCAGCAGCTCCGGACAGGGTAGCAATCAGCCCCAGCATTTT. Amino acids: CASSSGQGSNQPQHF.

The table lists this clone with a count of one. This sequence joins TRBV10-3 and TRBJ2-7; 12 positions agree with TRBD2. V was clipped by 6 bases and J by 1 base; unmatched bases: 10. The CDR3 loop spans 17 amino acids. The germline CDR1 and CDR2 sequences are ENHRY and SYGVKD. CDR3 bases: TGTGCCATCAGCGCCGGGACTAGCGGGTTAAAGTCCTACGAGCAGTACTTC. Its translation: CAISAGTSGLKSYEQYF.

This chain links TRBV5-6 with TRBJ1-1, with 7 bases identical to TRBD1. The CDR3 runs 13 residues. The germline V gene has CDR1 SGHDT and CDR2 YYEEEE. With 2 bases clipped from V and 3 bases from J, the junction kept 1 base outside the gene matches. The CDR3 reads CASSFQGDTEAFF. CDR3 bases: TGTGCCAGCAGCTTTCAGGGGGACACTGAAGCTTTCTTT.

The CDR3 region is CTSSVGQGHNQPQHF. CDR3 coding DNA: TGCACCAGCAGCGTGGGACAGGGACACAATCAGCCCCAGCATTTT. The chain joins TRBV1 to TRBJ1-5; the listed D gene, TRBD1, was not tested against the DNA. TRBV1 is a pseudogene. The CDR3 length is 15 residues.

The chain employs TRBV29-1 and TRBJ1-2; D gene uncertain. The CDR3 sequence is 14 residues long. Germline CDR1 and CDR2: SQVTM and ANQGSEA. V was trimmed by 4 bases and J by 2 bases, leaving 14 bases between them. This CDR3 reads CSVVVLGVNYGYTF. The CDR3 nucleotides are TGCAGCGTTGTGGTCCTAGGAGTGAACTATGGCTACACCTTC.

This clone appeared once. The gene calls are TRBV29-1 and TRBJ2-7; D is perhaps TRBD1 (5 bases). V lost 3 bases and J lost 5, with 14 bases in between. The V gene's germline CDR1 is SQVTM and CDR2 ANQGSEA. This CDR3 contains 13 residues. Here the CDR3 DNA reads TGCAGCGTTGAGGAAGGGGTCGGAGACGAGCAGTACTTC. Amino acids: CSVEEGVGDEQYF.

This CDR3 reads CAWSVHRDQPQHF. The CDR3 nucleotides read TGTGCCTGGAGTGTACACCGGGATCAGCCCCAGCATTTT. This chain connects TRBV30 to TRBJ1-5, with D unclear. Germline lookup yields CDR1 GTSNPN and CDR2 SVGIG (reference sequence). CDR3 length equals 13 residues. Trimming stripped 0 bases from V and 5 bases from J, with 8 bases between.

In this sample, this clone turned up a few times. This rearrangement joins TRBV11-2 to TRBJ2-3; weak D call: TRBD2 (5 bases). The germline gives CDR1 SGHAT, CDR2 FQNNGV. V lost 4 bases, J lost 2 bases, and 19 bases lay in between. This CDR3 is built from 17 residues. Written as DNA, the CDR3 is TGTGCCAGCAGCTCAACCCAGGCTAGCCGTGCCACAGATACGCAGTATTTT. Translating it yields CASSSTQASRATDTQYF.

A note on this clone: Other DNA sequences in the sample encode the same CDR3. The CDR3: CASSLSRGNTEAFF. Here the CDR3 DNA reads TGTGCCAGCAGTTTATCCCGGGGGAACACTGAAGCTTTCTTT. This chain links TRBV27 with TRBJ1-1; D remains ambiguous. The germline V gene encodes CDR1 MNHEY and CDR2 SMNVEV (reference sequence). This CDR3 contains 14 residues. Trimming took off 0 bases at V and 1 base at J, with 6 bases between the two ends.

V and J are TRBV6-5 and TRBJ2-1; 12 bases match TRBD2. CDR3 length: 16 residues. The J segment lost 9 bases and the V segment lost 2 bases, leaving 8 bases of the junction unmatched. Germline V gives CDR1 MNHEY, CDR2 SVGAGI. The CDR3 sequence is CASSYETSGSFGEQFF. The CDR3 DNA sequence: TGTGCCAGCAGTTACGAGACTAGCGGGAGCTTCGGTGAGCAGTTCTTC.

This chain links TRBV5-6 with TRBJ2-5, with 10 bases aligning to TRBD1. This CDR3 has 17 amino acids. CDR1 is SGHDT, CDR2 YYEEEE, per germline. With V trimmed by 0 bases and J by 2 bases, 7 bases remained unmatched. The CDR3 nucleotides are TGTGCCAGCAGCTTGGCTAAGGGACAGGGGTTTCAAGAGACCCAGTACTTC. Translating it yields CASSLAKGQGFQETQYF.

The CDR3 here is CASSFQFGTEAFF. The CDR3 DNA reads TGTGCCAGCAGTTTTCAATTCGGGACTGAAGCTTTCTTT. The V call is TRBV27, the J call TRBJ1-1; D gene unclear. Deletions cut 3 bases from V and 5 bases from J, with 10 bases between. CDR3 length equals 13 residues. Germline assignment: CDR1 MNHEY and CDR2 SMNVEV (reference sequence).

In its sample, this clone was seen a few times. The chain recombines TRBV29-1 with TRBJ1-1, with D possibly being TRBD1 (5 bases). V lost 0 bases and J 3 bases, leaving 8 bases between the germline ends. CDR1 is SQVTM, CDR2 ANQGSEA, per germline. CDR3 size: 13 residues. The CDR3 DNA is TGCAGCGTTGAAGAGGGGGGGGACACTGAAGCTTTCTTT. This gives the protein CSVEEGGDTEAFF.

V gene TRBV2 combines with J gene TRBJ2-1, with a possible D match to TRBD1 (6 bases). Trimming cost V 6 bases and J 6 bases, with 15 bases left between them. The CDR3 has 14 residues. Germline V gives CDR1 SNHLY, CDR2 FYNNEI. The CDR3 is CASSLVRGGNEQFF. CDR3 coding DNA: TGTGCCAGCAGCCTCGTCAGGGGTGGCAATGAGCAGTTCTTC.

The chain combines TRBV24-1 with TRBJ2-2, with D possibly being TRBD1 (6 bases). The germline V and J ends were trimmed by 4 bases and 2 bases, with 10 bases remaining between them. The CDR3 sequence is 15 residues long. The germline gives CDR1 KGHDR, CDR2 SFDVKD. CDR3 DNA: TGTGCCACCAGTGACGACAGGACTAACACCGGGGAGCTGTTTTTT. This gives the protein CATSDDRTNTGELFF.

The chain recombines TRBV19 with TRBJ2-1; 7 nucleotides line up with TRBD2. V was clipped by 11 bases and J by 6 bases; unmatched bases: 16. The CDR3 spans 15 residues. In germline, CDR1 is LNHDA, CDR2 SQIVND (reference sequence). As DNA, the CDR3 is TGTGCCTCGAATTCCCCTGCGGGAGTAGGCAATGAGCAGTTCTTC. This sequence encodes CASNSPAGVGNEQFF.

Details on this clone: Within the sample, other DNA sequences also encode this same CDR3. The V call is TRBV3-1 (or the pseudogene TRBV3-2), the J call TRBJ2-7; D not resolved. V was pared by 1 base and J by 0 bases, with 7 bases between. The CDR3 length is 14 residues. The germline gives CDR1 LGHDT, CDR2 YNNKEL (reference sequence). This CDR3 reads CASSQGRSSYEQYF. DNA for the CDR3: TGTGCCAGCAGCCAAGGACGGAGCTCCTACGAGCAGTACTTC.

For the CDR3, the DNA is TGTGCCAGCAGCTTAGGGCTAGCGGGAGACTACAATGAGCAGTTCTTC. Its protein is CASSLGLAGDYNEQFF. This chain joins TRBV7-9 and TRBJ2-1, with TRBD2 matching over 10 bases. From germline, CDR1 is SEHNR and CDR2 FQNEAQ (reference sequence). The length of the CDR3 is 16 residues. Trimming at V came to 1 base and at J to 3 bases, leaving 3 bases not matched to a gene.

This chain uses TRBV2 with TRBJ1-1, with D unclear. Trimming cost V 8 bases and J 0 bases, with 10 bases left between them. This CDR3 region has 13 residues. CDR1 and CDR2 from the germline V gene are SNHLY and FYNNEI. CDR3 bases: TGTGCCAGCCTACCCACAGTGAACACTGAAGCTTTCTTT. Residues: CASLPTVNTEAFF.

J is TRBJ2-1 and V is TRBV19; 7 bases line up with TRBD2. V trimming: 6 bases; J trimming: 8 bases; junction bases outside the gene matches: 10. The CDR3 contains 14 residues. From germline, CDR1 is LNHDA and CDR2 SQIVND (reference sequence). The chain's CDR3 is CASSTGGSRHEQFF. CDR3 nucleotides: TGTGCCAGTAGCACGGGAGGTTCACGTCATGAGCAGTTCTTC.

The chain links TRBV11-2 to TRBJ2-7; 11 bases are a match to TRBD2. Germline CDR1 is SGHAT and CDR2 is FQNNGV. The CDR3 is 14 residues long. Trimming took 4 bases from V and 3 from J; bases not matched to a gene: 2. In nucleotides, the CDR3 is TGTGCCAGCAGCTCGGGGACTAGCGGCTACGAGCAGTACTTC. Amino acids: CASSSGTSGYEQYF.

The CDR3 DNA is TGTGCCACCAGTTTAGACGAGGGGACTCCATATGGCTACACCTTC. Translating it yields CATSLDEGTPYGYTF. The chain links TRBV15 to TRBJ1-2, with D tentatively TRBD1 (5 bases). From germline, CDR1 is LNHNV and CDR2 YYDKDF (reference sequence). The CDR3 contains 15 residues. Trimming shortened V by 6 bases and J by 5 bases, and 19 bases separated the two germline ends.

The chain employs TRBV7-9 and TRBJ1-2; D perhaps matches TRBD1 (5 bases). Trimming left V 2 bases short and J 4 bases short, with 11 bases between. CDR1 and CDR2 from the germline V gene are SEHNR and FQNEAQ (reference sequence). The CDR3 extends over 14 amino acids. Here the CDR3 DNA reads TGTGCCAGCAGCTTAACGACAGAAACCTATGGCTACACCTTC. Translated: CASSLTTETYGYTF.

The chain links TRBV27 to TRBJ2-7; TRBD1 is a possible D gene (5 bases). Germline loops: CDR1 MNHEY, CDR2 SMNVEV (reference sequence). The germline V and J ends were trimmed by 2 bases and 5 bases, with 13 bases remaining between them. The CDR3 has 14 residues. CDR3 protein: CASSLRGRQNEQYF. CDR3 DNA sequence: TGTGCCAGCAGTTTAAGGGGAAGGCAGAACGAGCAGTACTTC.

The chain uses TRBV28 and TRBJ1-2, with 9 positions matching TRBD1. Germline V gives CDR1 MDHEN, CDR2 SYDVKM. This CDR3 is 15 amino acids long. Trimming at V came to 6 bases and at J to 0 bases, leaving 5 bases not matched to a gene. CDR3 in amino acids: CASRETGGTNYGYTF. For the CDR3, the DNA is TGTGCCAGCAGGGAAACAGGGGGCACTAACTATGGCTACACCTTC.

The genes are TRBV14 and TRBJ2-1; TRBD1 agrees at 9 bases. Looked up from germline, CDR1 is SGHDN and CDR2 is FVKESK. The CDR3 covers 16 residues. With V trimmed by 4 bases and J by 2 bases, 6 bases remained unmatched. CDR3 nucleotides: TGTGCCAGCAGCCTTGGGACAGGGCGCCCCTACAATGAGCAGTTCTTC. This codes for CASSLGTGRPYNEQFF. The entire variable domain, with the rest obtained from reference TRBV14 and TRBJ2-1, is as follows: EAGVTQFPSHSVIEKGQTVTLRCDPISGHDNLYWYRRVMGKEIKFLLHFVKESKQDESGMPNNRFLAERTGGTYSTLKVQPAELEDSGVYFCASSLGTGRPYNEQFFGPGTRLTVL.

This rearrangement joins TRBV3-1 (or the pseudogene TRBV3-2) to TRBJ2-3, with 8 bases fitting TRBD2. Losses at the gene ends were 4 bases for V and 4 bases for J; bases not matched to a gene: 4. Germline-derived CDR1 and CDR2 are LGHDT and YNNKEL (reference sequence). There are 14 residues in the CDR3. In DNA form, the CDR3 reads TGTGCCAGCAGCCGGGGACTAGGGGCAGATACGCAGTATTTT. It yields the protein CASSRGLGADTQYF.

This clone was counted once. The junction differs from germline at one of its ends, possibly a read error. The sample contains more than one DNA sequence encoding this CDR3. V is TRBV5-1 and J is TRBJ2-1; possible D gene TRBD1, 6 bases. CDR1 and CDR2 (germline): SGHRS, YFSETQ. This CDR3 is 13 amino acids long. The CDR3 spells CASSLDRYNEQFF. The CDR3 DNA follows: TGCGCCAGCAGTTTGGACAGATACAATGAGCAGTTCTTC.

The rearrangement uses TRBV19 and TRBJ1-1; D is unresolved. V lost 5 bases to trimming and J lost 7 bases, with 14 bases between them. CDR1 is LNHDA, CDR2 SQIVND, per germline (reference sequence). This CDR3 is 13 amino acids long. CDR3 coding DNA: TGTGCCAGTAGTTATTTCCGCGCGGGTGAAGCTTTCTTT. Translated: CASSYFRAGEAFF.

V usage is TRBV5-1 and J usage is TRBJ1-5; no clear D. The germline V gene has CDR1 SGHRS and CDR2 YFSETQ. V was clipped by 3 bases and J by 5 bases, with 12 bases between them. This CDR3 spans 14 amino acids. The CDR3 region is CASSSSSGDQPQHF. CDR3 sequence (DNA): TGCGCCAGCAGCTCCTCATCCGGGGATCAGCCCCAGCATTTT.

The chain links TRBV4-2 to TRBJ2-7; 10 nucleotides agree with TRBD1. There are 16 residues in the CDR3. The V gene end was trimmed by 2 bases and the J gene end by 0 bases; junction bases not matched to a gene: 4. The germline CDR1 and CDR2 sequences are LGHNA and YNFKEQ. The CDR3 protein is CASSQRQGAVSYEQYF. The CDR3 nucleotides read TGTGCCAGCAGCCAACGACAGGGGGCGGTCTCCTACGAGCAGTACTTC.